This T cell receptor (beta chain) was retrieved from a study of regulatory T cells in long-lasting Graves disease. Study conclusions and caveats: Among the persistent patients, 2,500 to 3,000 public clonotypes were shared, more than the roughly 970 shared among new patients.

Libraries of TCR beta came from iRepertoire HTBI primers plus Arm-PCR of CDR3 regions. A single record per CDR3 protein comes from TCRdb applying MiXCR to the multiplex PCR reads. The top ten clones hold approximately 31% of a sample with hundreds of thousands of distinct CDR3 sequences, 20% of them seen once. A few counts support this clonotype. Antigen specificity is unknown. Time point described: persistent/refractory GD, antithyroid drugs over 5 years with positive TRAb. Making the TCR library involved RNA that had been extracted from PBMCs. Staff drew approximately 10 milliliters of peripheral blood into EDTA tubes. The CDR3 is made up of 15 amino acids. In germline, CDR1 is MNHEY, CDR2 SMNVEV (reference sequence). V lost 5 bases, J lost 7 bases, and 10 bases stayed unmatched.

The sequence was obtained from a female donor with Graves disease. The material sequenced was peripheral blood mononuclear cells (PBMCs), taken when the disease was refractory, from a patient treated with antithyroid drugs. This sequence joins TRBV27 and TRBJ1-5, with TRBD1 matching over 8 bases. DNA for the CDR3: TGTGCCAGCAGTCTACAGGGGGTGGGGGGGCAGCCCCAGCATTTT. Its protein is CASSLQGVGGQPQHF.